This T cell receptor beta chain was captured by sequencing in a study of blood T cells in healthy people across ages. The use of a sample-barcoded 5' primer and a J-beta primer mix characterized a second PCR of roughly 6 to 11 cycles. Every cDNA molecule bore a tag from a template-switch adaptor containing 12 random nucleotides. TCRdb analysed the 5' RACE reads with MiXCR anew, one entry per CDR3 protein. This sample has about 1.8 million distinct CDR3 sequences, with around half found just once. The V gene's germline CDR1 is MDHEN and CDR2 SYDVKM. V lost 3 bases and J lost 2, with 8 bases in between. The CDR3 has 14 residues. Peripheral blood, around 10 milliliters per donor, was collected.

The chain joins TRBV28 to TRBJ1-5; D remains ambiguous. The material sequenced was blood. This TCR was recovered from a woman in her forties in good health. The CDR3: CASSFRRGNQPQHF. The CDR3 DNA reads as TGTGCCAGCAGTTTTAGAAGGGGCAATCAGCCCCAGCATTTT.